Each of the 25 T cell receptor beta chains below was sequenced from the same sample in a study of blood T cell repertoires in COVID-19. Produced via immunoSEQ multiplex PCR; TCRdb's table is partial and in-frame only. The sample has over 45,000 clones, about 83% seen once. The sample was peripheral blood. Source of these receptors: an elderly woman with acute or convalescent COVID-19.

V is TRBV30 and J is TRBJ2-7; 7 positions match TRBD1. The CDR3 consists of 11 residues. J was trimmed by 8 bases and V by 0 bases; bases with no gene match: 1. The germline V gene encodes CDR1 GTSNPN and CDR2 SVGIG (reference sequence). CDR3 residues: CAWSVQGQQYF. The CDR3 DNA is TGTGCCTGGAGTGTACAGGGGCAGCAGTACTTC.

There are a few counts of this clone. J is TRBJ2-1 and V is TRBV2, with TRBD1 as a possible D gene (5 bases). Germline V CDR1 and CDR2: SNHLY, FYNNEI. The CDR3 is 15 amino acids. V was pared by 7 bases and J by 0 bases, with 13 bases between. The CDR3, as DNA: TGTGCCAGCACTTCAGGGATAAGCTCCTACAATGAGCAGTTCTTC. Translation gives CASTSGISSYNEQFF.

The V gene is TRBV27, the J gene TRBJ1-5; D is ambiguous. Germline CDR1 MNHEY, CDR2 SMNVEV (reference sequence). There are 14 residues in the CDR3. V lost 8 bases to trimming and J lost 2 bases, with 13 bases between them. Here the CDR3 reads CASRKAGRNQPQHF. DNA for the CDR3: TGTGCCAGCCGAAAAGCTGGTCGCAATCAGCCCCAGCATTTT.

This clone was counted between two and nine times. V gene TRBV14 combines with J gene TRBJ2-2; a possible D gene is TRBD1 (6 bases). V was shortened by 2 bases and J by 4 bases, with 11 bases between the two germline ends. In germline, CDR1 is SGHDN, CDR2 FVKESK. The CDR3 length is 15 residues. The CDR3 nucleotides are TGTGCCAGCAGCCAACGGACAGTGGTCACCGGGGAGCTGTTTTTT. Translation: CASSQRTVVTGELFF.

The chain links TRBV7-8 to TRBJ2-2; 9 bases match TRBD1. This CDR3 has 16 amino acids. Germline values: CDR1 SGHVS, CDR2 FQNEAQ. The J segment lost 5 bases and the V segment lost 2 bases, leaving 6 bases of the junction unmatched. DNA for the CDR3: TGTGCCAGCAGCTTAATTGGGACAGGGACGACCGGGGAGCTGTTTTTT. Protein product: CASSLIGTGTTGELFF.

V gene TRBV10-3 combines with J gene TRBJ1-2; TRBD1 might be the D (5 bases). From germline, CDR1 is ENHRY and CDR2 SYGVKD. This CDR3 is 14 amino acids long. Between the trimmed V and J ends, which lost 4 bases and 6 bases, there was a span of 15 bases. DNA for the CDR3: TGTGCCATCAGTGTCTACTCTAGGGGCGATGGCTACACCTTC. Residues: CAISVYSRGDGYTF.

The chain recombines TRBV2 with TRBJ2-2, with D perhaps TRBD2 (6 bases). Trimming pared 2 bases from V and 5 bases from J, leaving 12 bases between. Per the germline V gene, CDR1 is SNHLY and CDR2 is FYNNEI. The CDR3 extends over 15 amino acids. CDR3 in DNA: TGTGCCAGCAGTGAAACGGGGGACGTGACCGGGGAGCTGTTTTTT. It yields the protein CASSETGDVTGELFF. The entire variable domain, with the rest obtained from reference TRBV2 and TRBJ2-2, is as follows: EPEVTQTPSHQVTQMGQEVILRCVPISNHLYFYWYRQILGQKVEFLVSFYNNEISEKSEIFDDQFSVERPDGSNFTLKIRSTKLEDSAMYFCASSETGDVTGELFFGEGSRLTVL.

The chain links TRBV27 to TRBJ1-6; D unresolved. The CDR3 covers 16 residues. Germline V lookup: CDR1 MNHEY, CDR2 SMNVEV (reference sequence). V lost 7 bases and J 10 bases, leaving 23 bases between the germline ends. Written as DNA, the CDR3 is TGTGCCAGCAAACCCCACCGGGGAGAGGCACAATCACCCCTCCACTTT. It translates to CASKPHRGEAQSPLHF.

This clone was found once. J is TRBJ1-4 and V is TRBV3-1 (or the pseudogene TRBV3-2); D possibly corresponds to TRBD1 (5 bases). From germline, CDR1 is LGHDT and CDR2 YNNKEL (reference sequence). V was trimmed by 4 bases and J by 6 bases, leaving 9 bases between them. The CDR3 has 13 amino acids. The CDR3 sequence is CASSRTSDEKLFF. CDR3 nucleotide sequence: TGTGCCAGCAGCCGGACATCGGATGAAAAACTGTTTTTT.

The chain couples TRBV30 to TRBJ1-1, with D possibly matching TRBD1 (5 bases). The CDR3 runs 13 residues. V shed 1 base and J shed 5 bases, with 11 bases lying between them. Germline V gives CDR1 GTSNPN, CDR2 SVGIG (reference sequence). DNA of the CDR3: TGTGCCTGGAGTGGACAGAAAGGAACTGAAGCTTTCTTT. Translation: CAWSGQKGTEAFF. Drawing the rest from reference TRBV30 and TRBJ1-1, the complete variable domain is SQTIHQWPATLVQPVGSPLSLECTVEGTSNPNLYWYRQAAGRGLQLLFYSVGIGQISSEVPQNLSASRPQDRQFILSSKKLLLSDSGFYLCAWSGQKGTEAFFGQGTRLTVV.

V usage is TRBV6-6 and J usage is TRBJ1-3; D possibly corresponds to TRBD1 (5 bases). The CDR3 runs 13 residues. The germline V gene encodes CDR1 MNHNY and CDR2 SVGAGI (reference sequence). V gave up 8 bases and J gave up 3 bases, with 11 bases separating them. DNA of the CDR3: TGTGCCAGCGGCAGGGAAATTGGAAACACCATATATTTT. Residues: CASGREIGNTIYF.

In DNA form, the CDR3 reads TGTGCCACCAGTGATTCTGGGACAGGGGGGGTGACCCAGTACTTC. It specifies CATSDSGTGGVTQYF. The chain has TRBV24-1 and TRBJ2-5; 11 bases are a match to TRBD1. CDR1 is KGHDR and CDR2 is SFDVKD in the germline V gene. Trimming cost V 2 bases and J 7 bases; bases outside gene matches: 5. The CDR3 runs 15 residues.

The chain's CDR3 is CASSTSTQNIQYF. Here the CDR3 DNA reads TGTGCCAGCAGCACCTCTACCCAAAACATTCAGTACTTC. The chain uses TRBV12-3 or TRBV12-4 and TRBJ2-4; D is uncertain. Trimming took 6 bases from V and 5 from J, leaving 11 bases between them. The CDR3 runs 13 residues.

The chain combines TRBV7-3 with TRBJ2-5; 8 nucleotides agree with TRBD1. The CDR3 covers 13 residues. From germline, CDR1 is SGHTA and CDR2 FQGTGA. J lost 4 bases, V lost 3 bases, and 1 base had no gene match. CDR3 nucleotide sequence: TGTGCCAGCAGCTTTGGACAGGGAGAGACCCAGTACTTC. This gives the protein CASSFGQGETQYF.

The genes are TRBV6-5 and TRBJ1-1; a possible D gene is TRBD1 (5 bases). V gave up 2 bases and J gave up 2 bases, with 9 bases separating them. CDR3 length: 14 residues. Germline CDR1 and CDR2: MNHEY and SVGAGI. The CDR3 region has the DNA TGTGCCAGCAGTTACCGACAGACCAACACTGAAGCTTTCTTT. Its translation is CASSYRQTNTEAFF.

This chain uses TRBV7-3 with TRBJ2-3; 11 positions match TRBD2. Germline V lookup: CDR1 SGHTA, CDR2 FQGTGA. The length of the CDR3 is 17 residues. J gave up 0 bases and V 3 bases, and 5 bases lay outside the gene matches. Here the CDR3 DNA reads TGTGCCAGCAGCTTTTTAGCGGGGGGGCTCAGCACAGATACGCAGTATTTT. Its translation: CASSFLAGGLSTDTQYF.

The chain carries TRBV6-4 and TRBJ1-2, with 8 bases matching TRBD1. The trim removed 0 bases at V and 4 bases at J, leaving 13 bases unmatched. This CDR3 has 18 amino acids. Looked up from germline, CDR1 is MRHNA and CDR2 is SNTAGT. The CDR3: CASSDSRAGMTGVYGYTF. The CDR3 DNA reads as TGTGCCAGCAGTGACTCTCGCGCGGGCATGACAGGGGTCTATGGCTACACCTTC.

V usage is TRBV5-1 and J usage is TRBJ2-2; D may be TRBD1 (5 bases). This CDR3 is built from 17 residues. Trimming stripped 4 bases from V and 0 bases from J, with 16 bases between. Germline loops: CDR1 SGHRS, CDR2 YFSETQ. Here the CDR3 DNA reads TGCGCCAGCAGCACACTTGCAGGGAACGCGAACACCGGGGAGCTGTTTTTT. It yields the protein CASSTLAGNANTGELFF.

This clone occurred a few times. The V call is TRBV7-3, the J call TRBJ2-7, with 9 bases that match TRBD2. Germline V gene sequence: CDR1 SGHTA, CDR2 FQGTGA. The CDR3 is made up of 14 amino acids. Trimming at V came to 7 bases and at J to 3 bases, leaving 7 bases not matched to a gene. Here the CDR3 DNA reads TGTGCCAGCATGGTATGGACTAGCGTCTACGAGCAGTACTTC. Translating it yields CASMVWTSVYEQYF.

The V call is TRBV6-5, the J call TRBJ1-1; 9 positions match TRBD1. The V and J ends lost 2 bases and 8 bases, in that order; junction bases with no gene match: 6. The CDR3 loop spans 14 amino acids. Looked up from germline, CDR1 is MNHEY and CDR2 is SVGAGI. CDR3 loop: CASSYTGQGSEAFF. The CDR3 coding sequence is TGTGCCAGCAGTTACACAGGACAGGGGTCGGAAGCTTTCTTT.

The V and J genes are TRBV6-1 and TRBJ1-2; 9 nucleotides align to TRBD1. J lost 2 bases, V lost 4 bases, and 8 bases had no gene match. The germline V gene encodes CDR1 MNHNS and CDR2 SASEGT. This CDR3 has 16 amino acids. CDR3 sequence (DNA): TGTGCCAGCAGTGGGTCCGGGACAGGGCCCAACTATGGCTACACCTTC. It yields the protein CASSGSGTGPNYGYTF.

This sequence joins TRBV3-1 (or the pseudogene TRBV3-2) and TRBJ2-5; 8 bases are shared with TRBD1. From germline, CDR1 is LGHDT and CDR2 YNNKEL (reference sequence). After removal of 1 base from V and 5 bases from J, the junction contained 9 bases not matched to a gene. This CDR3 region has 16 residues. The CDR3: CASSQVTGQEWETQYF. CDR3 sequence (DNA): TGTGCCAGCAGCCAAGTGACGGGACAGGAATGGGAGACCCAGTACTTC.

This clone was found a few times. The genes are TRBV19 and TRBJ2-3; TRBD1 might be the D (5 bases). This CDR3 spans 13 amino acids. CDR1 is LNHDA, CDR2 SQIVND, per germline (reference sequence). Trimming left V 2 bases short and J 5 bases short, with 8 bases between. The CDR3 region is CASSISRVDTQYF. The DNA of the CDR3 is TGTGCCAGTAGTATATCCAGGGTAGATACGCAGTATTTT.

The chain recombines TRBV13 with TRBJ2-3; 15 bases match TRBD2. Trimming took 3 bases from V and 3 from J; bases not matched to a gene: 1. The length of the CDR3 is 16 residues. Germline V gene data show CDR1 as PRHDT and CDR2 as FYEKMQ (reference sequence). CDR3: CASSLGLAGGTDTQYF. The CDR3 DNA reads as TGTGCCAGCAGCTTGGGACTAGCGGGGGGAACAGATACGCAGTATTTT.

This clone has a single count. The genes are TRBV27 and TRBJ2-1, with D tentatively TRBD2 (6 bases). Trimming left V 6 bases short and J 4 bases short, with 16 bases between. Germline CDR1 and CDR2: MNHEY and SMNVEV (reference sequence). The CDR3 is 15 residues long. This CDR3 is CASRSPGVQYNEQFF. The CDR3, as DNA: TGTGCCAGCAGGTCTCCGGGGGTACAATACAATGAGCAGTTCTTC.